The 32 T cell receptor beta chains listed next were all sequenced from one sample in a study of CXCR3-negative and CXCR3-positive naive CD8 T cells (dated by TCRdb to between 2017 and 2020). Instrument used: NextSeq 550. The Human TCR Profiling Kit (MiLaboratory) was used to make UMI-labeled 5' RACE TRB cDNA libraries. The reads were reprocessed in TCRdb, with one entry per CDR3 protein sequence and no accompanying DNA. The sample table includes approximately 83,000 distinct CDR3 sequences. Of the sample, over 1.5% falls within the top ten clones. The sequenced sample was naive CXCR3- CD8+ T cells from blood. Sample cell subset or site, as interpreted from the label and publication: CD45RO-CCR7+CD27+CD95- naive CD8+ T cells lacking CXCR3 (TNR3-). The receptor set was obtained from a human donor in good health. Some clones in this sample may be carry-over from other donors' samples.

V usage is TRBV5-1 and J usage is TRBJ2-3; TCRdb lists TRBD1, though no DNA is available to test this call. The CDR3 covers 15 residues. Germline V lookup: CDR1 SGHRS, CDR2 YFSETQ. CDR3 sequence reads: CASSLGDSSTDTQYF.

The V call is TRBV5-4, the J call TRBJ2-7. CDR3 size: 12 residues. Germline loops: CDR1 SGHNT, CDR2 YYREEE (reference sequence). The chain's CDR3 is CASSLNLAEQHF. Drawing the rest from reference TRBV5-4 and TRBJ2-7, the complete variable domain is ETGVTQSPTHLIKTRGQQVTLRCSSQSGHNTVSWYQQALGQGPQFIFQYYREEENGRGNFPPRFSGLQFPNYSSELNVNALELDDSALYLCASSLNLAEQHFGPGTRLTVT.

V is TRBV12-3 or TRBV12-4 and J is TRBJ2-7. This CDR3 contains 14 residues. The CDR3 loop reads CASSFGVFSYEQYF.

V usage is TRBV5-1 and J usage is TRBJ1-1. This CDR3 is built from 13 residues. Per the germline V gene, CDR1 is SGHRS and CDR2 is YFSETQ. CDR3 protein: CASSLEADVEAFF.

The gene calls are TRBV14 and TRBJ2-1; the TCRdb call, TRBD2, lacks DNA for checking. Germline V gives CDR1 SGHDN, CDR2 FVKESK. CDR3 length: 13 residues. The CDR3 spells CASSHTLVGEQFF.

The genes are TRBV4-1 and TRBJ1-1; TCRdb returns TRBD1, unconfirmable since there is no DNA. This CDR3 is built from 15 residues. The germline gives CDR1 MGHRA, CDR2 YSYEKL. The CDR3 loop reads CASSQESVGDTEAFF.

The chain has TRBV29-1 and TRBJ2-7; the D gene TCRdb calls, TRBD2, cannot be checked with no DNA. This CDR3 comprises 12 residues. CDR1 is SQVTM and CDR2 is ANQGSEA in the germline V gene. The CDR3 protein is CSVGDFSYEQYF.

This chain links TRBV28 with TRBJ2-1; TCRdb reports TRBD1, a call that lacks DNA to check it against. Germline-derived CDR1 and CDR2 are MDHEN and SYDVKM. This CDR3 has 15 residues. CDR3 loop: CASSSLLGGYNEQFF.

V gene TRBV29-1 combines with J gene TRBJ2-7. The CDR3 consists of 11 residues. Per the germline V gene, CDR1 is SQVTM and CDR2 is ANQGSEA. The CDR3 protein is CSGFWDYEQYF.

CDR3 protein: CASSPRWGLAGEISYEQYF. The V gene is TRBV7-8, the J gene TRBJ2-7; lacking DNA, the TRBD2 call made by TCRdb goes unchecked. Germline CDR1 SGHVS, CDR2 FQNEAQ. The CDR3 covers 19 residues.

The chain links TRBV29-1 to TRBJ2-2; TCRdb picks TRBD1, but there is no DNA to check that call. The germline CDR1 and CDR2 sequences are SQVTM and ANQGSEA. This CDR3 spans 17 amino acids. The CDR3 protein is CSVSFVIGGLNTGELFF.

This chain's CDR3 is CASSLAGGIRVIGYEQYF. The chain has TRBV23-1 and TRBJ2-7; the TCRdb call, TRBD2, lacks DNA for checking. TRBV23-1 is an ORF for which the function is uncertain. The CDR3 extends over 18 amino acids.

The chain is built from TRBV23-1 and TRBJ1-5; TCRdb's D call of TRBD1 is untestable without DNA. TRBV23-1 is treated as an ORF (open reading frame) with a function not yet certain. This CDR3 spans 15 amino acids. CDR3 protein: CAPPGNREGDQPQHF.

This sequence joins TRBV7-9 and TRBJ2-1; absent DNA, TCRdb's TRBD1 call cannot be checked. Germline CDR1 is SEHNR and CDR2 is FQNEAQ (reference sequence). The CDR3 contains 15 residues. CDR3 amino acids: CASSLGGLGMNEQFF.

The chain has TRBV5-6 and TRBJ2-1. Germline CDR1 is SGHDT and CDR2 is YYEEEE. The CDR3 length is 16 residues. The CDR3 sequence is CASSLAFVESYNEQFF.

The chain is built from TRBV6-2 or TRBV6-3 and TRBJ2-3. The CDR3 consists of 12 residues. Germline assignment: CDR1 MNHEY and CDR2 SVGEGT. This CDR3 is CASTGVTDTQYF.

The genes are TRBV6-5 and TRBJ2-7; TCRdb names TRBD1, which stays unverified in the absence of DNA. The CDR3 consists of 15 residues. CDR1 and CDR2 from the germline V gene are MNHEY and SVGAGI. The CDR3 loop is CASSSPVGQAYEQYF.

The chain joins TRBV12-3 or TRBV12-4 to TRBJ2-5; TCRdb designates TRBD2, a call that cannot be tested without DNA. The length of the CDR3 is 13 residues. CDR3 sequence reads: CASIGPAGETQYF.

This chain uses TRBV12-3 or TRBV12-4 with TRBJ2-5. The CDR3 consists of 14 residues. The CDR3 loop reads CASSGTGYQETQYF.

The chain has TRBV4-1 and TRBJ2-3; the D call of TRBD2 rests on TCRdb alone, since no DNA is present to check it. This CDR3 contains 19 residues. Germline assignment: CDR1 MGHRA and CDR2 YSYEKL. Here the CDR3 reads CASSQLAAGGIRSTDTQYF.

V gene TRBV5-1 combines with J gene TRBJ2-7; TCRdb calls TRBD1, which cannot be checked without DNA. CDR3 length: 13 amino acids. Germline CDR1 SGHRS, CDR2 YFSETQ. CDR3 in amino acids: CASSLDVRGEQYF. Based on the CDR3 plus reference TRBV5-1 and TRBJ2-7, the full variable domain is KAGVTQTPRYLIKTRGQQVTLSCSPISGHRSVSWYQQTPGQGLQFLFEYFSETQRNKGNFPGRFSGRQFSNSRSEMNVSTLELGDSALYLCASSLDVRGEQYFGPGTRLTVT.

This chain uses TRBV5-5 with TRBJ2-2. Germline loops: CDR1 SGHKS, CDR2 YYEKEE (reference sequence). The CDR3 length is 14 residues. The CDR3 sequence is CASSWGIDTGELFF.

V is TRBV10-3 and J is TRBJ2-7; TCRdb gives TRBD2 as the D gene, but with no DNA this cannot be confirmed. Per germline, CDR1 ENHRY and CDR2 SYGVKD. The CDR3 covers 14 residues. CDR3 sequence: CAISEGTSTYEQYF.

V is TRBV12-3 or TRBV12-4 and J is TRBJ2-5; TCRdb's D gene call, TRBD1, goes unchecked for lack of DNA. The CDR3 has 15 residues. CDR3 sequence reads: CASSSTGTGVETQYF.

CDR3 sequence reads: CASSYVGGTDTQYF. The V gene is TRBV6-5, the J gene TRBJ2-3; TCRdb names TRBD1, which stays unverified in the absence of DNA. Germline-derived CDR1 and CDR2 are MNHEY and SVGAGI. The CDR3 spans 14 residues.

This rearrangement joins TRBV9 to TRBJ1-6; TCRdb's D gene call, TRBD1, goes unchecked for lack of DNA. CDR3 length equals 17 residues. CDR1 SGDLS and CDR2 YYNGEE come from the germline V gene. The chain's CDR3 is CASSVTGGQGHGSPLHF.

The chain uses TRBV27 and TRBJ2-7. Germline CDR1 reads MNHEY; CDR2 reads SMNVEV (reference sequence). CDR3 length: 14 residues. The chain's CDR3 is CASSRGVGFYEQYF.

The CDR3 sequence: CASSSFPGLEQFF. V gene TRBV3-1 combines with J gene TRBJ2-1; absent DNA, TCRdb's TRBD2 call cannot be checked. Germline lookup yields CDR1 LGHDT and CDR2 YNNKEL (reference sequence). The CDR3 has 13 residues.

The rearrangement joins TRBV4-1 to TRBJ2-7; TCRdb reports TRBD2, a call that lacks DNA to check it against. The V gene's germline CDR1 is MGHRA and CDR2 YSYEKL. The CDR3 has 13 residues. CDR3 amino acids: CASSHGLVYEQYF.

This chain connects TRBV7-2 to TRBJ2-2; TCRdb reports TRBD2, a call that lacks DNA to check it against. Germline V gene data show CDR1 as SGHTA and CDR2 as FQGNSA. This CDR3 is built from 17 residues. Here the CDR3 reads CASSPRRGDPYTGELFF.

The gene calls are TRBV6-6 and TRBJ2-1. CDR1 and CDR2 (germline): MNHNY, SVGAGI (reference sequence). The CDR3 is made up of 14 amino acids. The CDR3 reads CASSYSRQDNEQFF.

The chain joins TRBV14 to TRBJ2-1; the TCRdb D gene call, TRBD1, has no DNA to confirm it. Germline-derived CDR1 and CDR2 are SGHDN and FVKESK. The CDR3 is made up of 15 amino acids. The CDR3 is CASSQDNGQGNEQFF. Using reference TRBV14 and TRBJ2-1 for the parts outside the CDR3, the full variable domain is EAGVTQFPSHSVIEKGQTVTLRCDPISGHDNLYWYRRVMGKEIKFLLHFVKESKQDESGMPNNRFLAERTGGTYSTLKVQPAELEDSGVYFCASSQDNGQGNEQFFGPGTRLTVL.